These 11 T cell receptor beta chains came from one sample sequenced in a study of blood T cell repertoires in COVID-19. This table comes from immunoSEQ multiplex PCR, and its TCRdb copy is limited to in-frame clones, with some not included. The table lists 300,000 to 400,000 clones, around 87% of them singletons. Sequencing was performed on peripheral blood. Receptor source: a woman between 50 and 59 years old who had recovered from COVID-19.

V and J are TRBV2 and TRBJ2-1, with 7 bases matching TRBD1. V lost 6 bases to trimming and J lost 4 bases; unmatched junction nucleotides: 9. The CDR3 has 15 amino acids. From germline, CDR1 is SNHLY and CDR2 FYNNEI. The CDR3 DNA reads as TGTGCCAGCAGGGTTGAGACAGGGCGATACAATGAGCAGTTCTTC. Translation gives CASRVETGRYNEQFF.

The chain carries TRBV7-2 and TRBJ2-2; TRBD1 might be the D (5 bases). Germline V gene lookup returns CDR1 SGHTA and CDR2 FQGNSA. Trimming took off 1 base at V and 4 bases at J, with 10 bases between the two ends. This CDR3 has 15 residues. In DNA form, the CDR3 reads TGTGCCAGCAGCTTAGGGTTTACAGGCACCGGGGAGCTGTTTTTT. This sequence encodes CASSLGFTGTGELFF.

V usage is TRBV11-3 and J usage is TRBJ1-2; TRBD1 agrees at 7 bases. Germline V CDR1 and CDR2: SGHNT, YENEEA. This CDR3 has 16 amino acids. V dropped 2 bases and J dropped 4; count of bases not matched to a gene: 10. CDR3 protein: CASSLTGATSPYGYTF. CDR3 nucleotide sequence: TGTGCCAGCAGCTTAACAGGGGCAACTTCGCCCTATGGCTACACCTTC. Filled out from reference TRBV11-3 and TRBJ1-2, the complete variable domain reads EAGVVQSPRYKIIEKKQPVAFWCNPISGHNTLYWYLQNLGQGPELLIRYENEEAVDDSQLPKDRFSAERLKGVDSTLKIQPAELGDSAVYLCASSLTGATSPYGYTFGSGTRLTVV.

The chain recombines TRBV24-1 with TRBJ1-2; 10 bases are a match to TRBD1. The CDR3 is 15 residues long. V was clipped by 2 bases and J by 6 bases; unmatched bases: 5. Germline CDR1 is KGHDR and CDR2 is SFDVKD. The CDR3 DNA sequence: TGTGCCACCAGTGATTACGGGACAGGGGATGATGGCTACACCTTC. It encodes CATSDYGTGDDGYTF.

V usage is TRBV7-8 and J usage is TRBJ2-2; a weak D match, TRBD1 (5 bases). This CDR3 is 14 amino acids long. CDR1 is SGHVS, CDR2 FQNEAQ, per germline. V lost 1 base to trimming and J lost 6 bases, with 9 bases between them. CDR3 in DNA: TGTGCCAGCAGCTTAGTGCTGGGGCCCGGGGAGCTGTTTTTT. It yields the protein CASSLVLGPGELFF.

This clone has more than one count but fewer than ten. This chain uses TRBV28 with TRBJ1-5; maybe TRBD1 (5 bases). The CDR3 covers 15 residues. V was shortened by 7 bases and J by 0 bases, with 13 bases between the two germline ends. CDR1 and CDR2 from the germline V gene are MDHEN and SYDVKM. The CDR3 DNA is TGTGCCAGCACCCCTGGCGGGACTAGCAATCAGCCCCAGCATTTT. Protein: CASTPGGTSNQPQHF. The full variable domain, completed using reference TRBV28 and TRBJ1-5, is DVKVTQSSRYLVKRTGEKVFLECVQDMDHENMFWYRQDPGLGLRLIYFSYDVKMKEKGDIPEGYSVSREKKERFSLILESASTNQTSMYLCASTPGGTSNQPQHFGDGTRLSIL.

The rearrangement links TRBV6-5 to TRBJ1-5, with D possibly TRBD1 on 5 matching bases. V dropped 8 bases and J dropped 4 bases, with 9 bases sitting between them. Germline-derived CDR1 and CDR2 are MNHEY and SVGAGI. CDR3 length equals 12 residues. In nucleotides, the CDR3 is TGTGCCAGCGGGGACTGGAATCAGCCCCAGCATTTT. Translation: CASGDWNQPQHF.

The chain recombines TRBV5-4 with TRBJ2-3; 12 bases are shared with TRBD2. This CDR3 region has 14 residues. CDR1 SGHNT and CDR2 YYREEE come from the germline V gene (reference sequence). With 6 bases clipped from V and 6 bases from J, the junction kept 5 bases outside the gene matches. The CDR3 DNA reads as TGTGCCAGCACCGGACTAGCGGGAACGGATACGCAGTATTTT. Protein sequence: CASTGLAGTDTQYF.

V is TRBV5-8 and J is TRBJ2-2; 9 positions match TRBD1. The CDR3 is made up of 14 amino acids. The V gene end was trimmed by 7 bases and the J gene end by 3 bases; junction bases not matched to a gene: 4. CDR1 is SGHTS, CDR2 YDEGEE, per germline. The CDR3, as DNA: TGTGCCAGCGCCGGGACAGGGCACACCGGGGAGCTGTTTTTT. The encoded protein is CASAGTGHTGELFF.

V gene TRBV6-5 combines with J gene TRBJ1-1; D gene uncertain. Trimming shortened V by 0 bases and J by 1 base, and 9 bases separated the two germline ends. Germline assignment: CDR1 MNHEY and CDR2 SVGAGI. The CDR3 length is 15 residues. CDR3 in amino acids: CASSYSNSGNTEAFF. The CDR3 DNA reads as TGTGCCAGCAGTTACTCGAATTCCGGGAACACTGAAGCTTTCTTT.

This clone came up a few times. CDR3 DNA: TGTGCCAGCAGCCCCGGACGGGACAGATATGGCTACACCTTC. Translation gives CASSPGRDRYGYTF. This chain uses TRBV7-9 with TRBJ1-2; 7 bases align to TRBD1. V lost 5 bases, J lost 5 bases, and 8 bases stayed unmatched. CDR1 and CDR2 from the germline V gene are SEHNR and FQNEAQ (reference sequence). The CDR3 is 14 amino acids. The variable domain in full, completed from reference TRBV7-9 and TRBJ1-2, reads DTGVSQNPRHKITKRGQNVTFRCDPISEHNRLYWYRQTLGQGPEFLTYFQNEAQLEKSRLLSDRFSAERPKGSFSTLEIQRTEQGDSAMYLCASSPGRDRYGYTFGSGTRLTVV.